The clone carrying this T cell receptor beta chain turned up a few times. CDR1 and CDR2 (germline): SQVTM, ANQGSEA. The CDR3 is 13 amino acids. V was pared by 4 bases and J by 2 bases, with 12 bases between. Assay: immunoSEQ multiplex PCR; the TCRdb copy retains only in-frame clones and omits some. The sample has approximately 130,000 clones, roughly 87% seen once. The sample is drawn from a study of blood T cell repertoires in COVID-19. Study-level information: Material from acute and convalescent COVID-19 was sourced from the United States, Italy and Spain. T cells, B-cell-depleted T cells, or PBMCs provided the cDNA or gDNA that served as material.

Donors were grouped by their self-reported clinical history. The rearrangement joins TRBV29-1 to TRBJ2-7; D is perhaps TRBD1 (7 bases). The TCR originated in a man aged 25 to 45 who had recovered from COVID-19. The material sequenced was PBMCs or T cells enriched from blood (not recorded which). The CDR3 loop is CSVAQGGTYEQYF. The DNA of the CDR3 is TGCAGCGTTGCCCAGGGGGGTACCTACGAGCAGTACTTC.